One TCR beta chain is described in this entry. Its antigen is not known. This entry comes from a study of PD-1 blockade in classical Hodgkin lymphoma. Turning to the study itself: Intravenous delivery of nivolumab at 3 mg/kg to patients occurred every 2 weeks.

This CDR3 comprises 14 residues. CDR1 and CDR2 (germline): MNHEY, SVGAGI. V shed 4 bases and J shed 2 bases, with 9 bases lying between them. Every patient relapsed after autologous stem cell transplantation, and brentuximab vedotin exposure varied. Profiled with immunoSEQ multiplex PCR; TCRdb holds only in-frame clones, not every one. Of fewer than 100,000 clones listed, under 90% were seen once; the top ten hold under 25%. Findings of the study overall: It was among complete responders that baseline diversity resembled that of newly diagnosed patients. Baseline TCR diversity was reportedly lower in newly diagnosed patients than in healthy donors. It was reported as lower still in relapsed/refractory patients. Whereas CD4+ TCR diversity had risen significantly by C4D1, CD8+ TCR diversity had not.

The receptor's source is a human donor with classical Hodgkin lymphoma. The chain combines TRBV6-5 with TRBJ1-3; D not certain. The source material was peripheral blood mononuclear cells (PBMCs), sampled at baseline. The CDR3 protein is CASSSGRAGNTIYF. CDR3 DNA: TGTGCCAGCAGTTCGGGGAGGGCTGGAAACACCATATATTTT.